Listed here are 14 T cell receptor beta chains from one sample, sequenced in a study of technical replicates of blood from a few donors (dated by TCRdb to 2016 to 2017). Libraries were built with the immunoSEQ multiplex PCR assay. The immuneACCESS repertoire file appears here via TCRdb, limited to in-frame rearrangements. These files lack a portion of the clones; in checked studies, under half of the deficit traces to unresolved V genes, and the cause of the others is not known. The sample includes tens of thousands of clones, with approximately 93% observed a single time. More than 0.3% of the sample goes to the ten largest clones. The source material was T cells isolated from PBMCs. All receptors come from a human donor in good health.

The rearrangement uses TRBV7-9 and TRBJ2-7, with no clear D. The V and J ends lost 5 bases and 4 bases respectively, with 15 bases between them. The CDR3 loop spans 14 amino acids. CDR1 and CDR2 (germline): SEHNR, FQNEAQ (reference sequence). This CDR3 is CASSPLLAAYEQYF. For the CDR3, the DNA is TGTGCCAGCAGCCCCCTGTTGGCGGCTTACGAGCAGTACTTC.

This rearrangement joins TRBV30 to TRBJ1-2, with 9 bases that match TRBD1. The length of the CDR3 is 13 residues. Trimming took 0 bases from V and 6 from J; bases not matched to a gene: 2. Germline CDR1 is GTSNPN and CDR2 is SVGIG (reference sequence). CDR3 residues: CAWSVGTGHGYTF. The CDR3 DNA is TGTGCCTGGAGTGTCGGGACAGGGCATGGCTACACCTTC. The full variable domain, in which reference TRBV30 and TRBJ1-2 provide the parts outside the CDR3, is SQTIHQWPATLVQPVGSPLSLECTVEGTSNPNLYWYRQAAGRGLQLLFYSVGIGQISSEVPQNLSASRPQDRQFILSSKKLLLSDSGFYLCAWSVGTGHGYTFGSGTRLTVV.

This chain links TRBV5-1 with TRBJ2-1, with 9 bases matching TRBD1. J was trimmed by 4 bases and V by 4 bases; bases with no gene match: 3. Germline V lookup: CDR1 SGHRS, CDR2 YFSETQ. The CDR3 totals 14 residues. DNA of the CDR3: TGCGCCAGCAGCAGAGGACAGGGGTACAATGAGCAGTTCTTC. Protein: CASSRGQGYNEQFF.

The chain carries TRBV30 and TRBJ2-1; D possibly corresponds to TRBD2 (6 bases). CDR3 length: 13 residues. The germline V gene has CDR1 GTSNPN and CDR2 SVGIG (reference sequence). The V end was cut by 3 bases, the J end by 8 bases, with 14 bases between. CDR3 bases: TGTGCCTGGAGGTACGGGAGAATCGATGAGCAGTTCTTC. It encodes CAWRYGRIDEQFF.

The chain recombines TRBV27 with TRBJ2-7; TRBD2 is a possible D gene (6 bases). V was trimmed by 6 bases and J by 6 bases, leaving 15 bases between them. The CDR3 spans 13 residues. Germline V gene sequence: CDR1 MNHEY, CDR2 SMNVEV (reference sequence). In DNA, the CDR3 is TGTGCCAGCAGCTCCCATTTCGGGAGCGAGCAGTACTTC. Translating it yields CASSSHFGSEQYF.

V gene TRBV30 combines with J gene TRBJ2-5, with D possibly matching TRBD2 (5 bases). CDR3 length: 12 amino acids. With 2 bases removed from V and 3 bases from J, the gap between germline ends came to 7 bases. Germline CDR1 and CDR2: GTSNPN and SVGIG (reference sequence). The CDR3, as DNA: TGTGCCTGGAGTCCCGGGGAAGAGACCCAGTACTTC. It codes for CAWSPGEETQYF.

CDR3 bases: TGTGCCAGCAGCTCCGAGGGTGAGGGCTACGAGCAGTACTTC. This sequence encodes CASSSEGEGYEQYF. The rearrangement joins TRBV5-6 to TRBJ2-7, with a possible D match to TRBD2 (5 bases). V was pared by 3 bases and J by 3 bases, with 13 bases between. Germline CDR1 reads SGHDT; CDR2 reads YYEEEE. This CDR3 contains 14 residues.

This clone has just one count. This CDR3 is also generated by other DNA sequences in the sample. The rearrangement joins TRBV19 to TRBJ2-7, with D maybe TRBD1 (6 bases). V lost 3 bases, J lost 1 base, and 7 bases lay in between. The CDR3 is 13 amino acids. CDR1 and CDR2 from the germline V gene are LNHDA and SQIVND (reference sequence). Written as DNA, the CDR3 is TGTGCCAGTAGTATTGGACAGTCCTACGAGCAGTACTTC. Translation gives CASSIGQSYEQYF.

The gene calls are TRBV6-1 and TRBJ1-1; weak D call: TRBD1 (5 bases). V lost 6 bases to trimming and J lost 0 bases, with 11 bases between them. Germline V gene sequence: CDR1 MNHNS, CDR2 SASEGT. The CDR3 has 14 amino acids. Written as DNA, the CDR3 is TGTGCCAGCAGGTCGGGGGATATGAACACTGAAGCTTTCTTT. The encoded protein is CASRSGDMNTEAFF.

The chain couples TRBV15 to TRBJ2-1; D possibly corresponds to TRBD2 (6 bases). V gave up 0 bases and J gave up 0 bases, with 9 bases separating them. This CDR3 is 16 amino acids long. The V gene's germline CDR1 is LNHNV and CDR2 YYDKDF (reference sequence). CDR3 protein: CATSREGGTSYNEQFF. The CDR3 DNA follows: TGTGCCACCAGCAGAGAGGGCGGGACCTCCTACAATGAGCAGTTCTTC.

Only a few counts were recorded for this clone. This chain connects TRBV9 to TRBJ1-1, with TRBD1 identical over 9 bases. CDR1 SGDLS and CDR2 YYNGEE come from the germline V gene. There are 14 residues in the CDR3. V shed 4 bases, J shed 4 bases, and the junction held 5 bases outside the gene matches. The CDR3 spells CASSFRTGATEAFF. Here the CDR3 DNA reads TGTGCCAGCAGCTTCCGGACAGGGGCCACTGAAGCTTTCTTT.

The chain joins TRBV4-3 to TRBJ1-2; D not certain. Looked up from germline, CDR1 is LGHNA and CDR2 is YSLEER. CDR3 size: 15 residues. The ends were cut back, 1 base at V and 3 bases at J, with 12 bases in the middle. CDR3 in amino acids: CASSQGAGFHYGYTF. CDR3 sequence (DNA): TGCGCCAGCAGCCAAGGGGCGGGATTTCACTATGGCTACACCTTC.

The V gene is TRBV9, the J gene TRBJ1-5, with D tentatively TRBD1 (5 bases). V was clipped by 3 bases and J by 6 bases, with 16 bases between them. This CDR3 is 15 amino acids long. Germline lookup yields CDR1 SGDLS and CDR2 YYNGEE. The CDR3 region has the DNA TGTGCCAGCAGCGCGTCGGACAACCACTTTCAGCCCCAGCATTTT. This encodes CASSASDNHFQPQHF.

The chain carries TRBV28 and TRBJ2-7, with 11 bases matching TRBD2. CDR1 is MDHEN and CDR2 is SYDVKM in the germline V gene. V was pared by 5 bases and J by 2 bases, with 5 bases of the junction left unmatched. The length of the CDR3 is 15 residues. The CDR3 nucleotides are TGTGCCAGCAGTATCCTAGCGGGAGGCCCCTACGAGCAGTACTTC. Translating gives CASSILAGGPYEQYF.